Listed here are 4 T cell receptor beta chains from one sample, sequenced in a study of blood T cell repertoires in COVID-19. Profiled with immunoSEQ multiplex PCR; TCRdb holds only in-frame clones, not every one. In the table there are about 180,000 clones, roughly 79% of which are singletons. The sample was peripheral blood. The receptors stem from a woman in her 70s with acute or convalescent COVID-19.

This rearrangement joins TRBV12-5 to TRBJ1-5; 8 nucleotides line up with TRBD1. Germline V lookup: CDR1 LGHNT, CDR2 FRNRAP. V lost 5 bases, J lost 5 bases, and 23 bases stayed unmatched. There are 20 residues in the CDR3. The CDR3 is CASGIALGQGRGAIDQPQHF. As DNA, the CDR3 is TGTGCTAGTGGTATCGCGCTCGGACAGGGACGGGGGGCAATAGATCAGCCCCAGCATTTT.

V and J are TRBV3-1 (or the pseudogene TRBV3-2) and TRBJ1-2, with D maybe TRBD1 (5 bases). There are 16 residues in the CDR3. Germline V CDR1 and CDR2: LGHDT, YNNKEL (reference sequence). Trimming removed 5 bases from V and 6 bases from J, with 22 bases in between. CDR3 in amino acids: CASSIGRPRGGDGYTF. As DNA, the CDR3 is TGTGCCAGCAGCATAGGTCGACCCCGGGGGGGAGATGGCTACACCTTC.

The CDR3 is CATSDKGQRGWNEQFF. CDR3 bases: TGTGCCACCAGTGACAAGGGACAGCGCGGCTGGAATGAGCAGTTCTTC. The V call is TRBV24-1, the J call TRBJ2-1; 7 bases fit TRBD1. This CDR3 has 16 residues. Germline V CDR1 and CDR2: KGHDR, SFDVKD. V was pared by 4 bases and J by 7 bases, with 12 bases of the junction left unmatched.

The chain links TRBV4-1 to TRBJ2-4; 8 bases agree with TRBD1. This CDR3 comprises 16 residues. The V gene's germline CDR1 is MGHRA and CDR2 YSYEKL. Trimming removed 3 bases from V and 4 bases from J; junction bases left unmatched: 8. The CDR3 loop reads CASSHRQGNLKNIQYF. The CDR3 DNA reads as TGCGCCAGCAGCCATAGACAGGGGAATTTAAAAAACATTCAGTACTTC.